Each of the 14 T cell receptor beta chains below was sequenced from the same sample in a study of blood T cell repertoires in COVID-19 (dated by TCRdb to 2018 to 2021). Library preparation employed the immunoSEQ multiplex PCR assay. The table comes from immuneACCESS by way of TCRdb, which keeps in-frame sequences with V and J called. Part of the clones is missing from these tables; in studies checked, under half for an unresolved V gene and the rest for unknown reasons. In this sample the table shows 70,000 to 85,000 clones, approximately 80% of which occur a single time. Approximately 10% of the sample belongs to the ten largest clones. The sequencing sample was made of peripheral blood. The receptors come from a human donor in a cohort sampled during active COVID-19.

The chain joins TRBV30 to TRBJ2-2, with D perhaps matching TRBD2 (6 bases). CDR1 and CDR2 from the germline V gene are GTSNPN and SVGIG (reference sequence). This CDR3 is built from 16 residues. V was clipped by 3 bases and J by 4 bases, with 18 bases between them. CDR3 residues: CAWRSSTSMFTGELFF. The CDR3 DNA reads TGTGCCTGGAGATCTTCTACTAGCATGTTCACCGGGGAGCTGTTTTTT.

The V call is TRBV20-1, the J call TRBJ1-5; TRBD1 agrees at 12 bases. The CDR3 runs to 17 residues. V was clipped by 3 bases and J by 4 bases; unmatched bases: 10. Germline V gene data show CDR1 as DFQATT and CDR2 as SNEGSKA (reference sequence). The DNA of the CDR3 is TGCAGTGCTAGTTTACTAGGGACAGGGGGCCTGAATCAGCCCCAGCATTTT. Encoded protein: CSASLLGTGGLNQPQHF.

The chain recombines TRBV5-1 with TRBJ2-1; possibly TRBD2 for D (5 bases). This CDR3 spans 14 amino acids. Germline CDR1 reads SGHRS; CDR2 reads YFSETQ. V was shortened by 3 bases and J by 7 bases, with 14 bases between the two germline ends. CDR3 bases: TGCGCCAGCAGCTCTTTACTAGGGTTGAATGAGCAGTTCTTC. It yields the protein CASSSLLGLNEQFF.

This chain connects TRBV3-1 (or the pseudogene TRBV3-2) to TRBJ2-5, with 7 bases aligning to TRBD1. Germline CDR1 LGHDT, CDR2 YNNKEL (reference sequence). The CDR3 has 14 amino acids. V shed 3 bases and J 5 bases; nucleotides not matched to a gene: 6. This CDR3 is CASSHLDRAETQYF. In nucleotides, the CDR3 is TGTGCCAGCAGCCACTTAGACAGGGCTGAGACCCAGTACTTC.

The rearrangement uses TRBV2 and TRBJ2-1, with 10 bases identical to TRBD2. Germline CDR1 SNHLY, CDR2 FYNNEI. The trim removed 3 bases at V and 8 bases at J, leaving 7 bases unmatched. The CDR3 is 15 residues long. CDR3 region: CASSDSAGGLYEQFF. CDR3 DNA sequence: TGTGCCAGCAGTGATTCAGCGGGGGGGCTGTATGAGCAGTTCTTC.

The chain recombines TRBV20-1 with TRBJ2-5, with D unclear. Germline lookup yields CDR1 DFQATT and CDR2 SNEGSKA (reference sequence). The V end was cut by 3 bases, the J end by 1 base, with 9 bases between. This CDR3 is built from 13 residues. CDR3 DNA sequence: TGCAGTGCTAGTCCAGGCAGCCAAGAGACCCAGTACTTC. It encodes CSASPGSQETQYF.

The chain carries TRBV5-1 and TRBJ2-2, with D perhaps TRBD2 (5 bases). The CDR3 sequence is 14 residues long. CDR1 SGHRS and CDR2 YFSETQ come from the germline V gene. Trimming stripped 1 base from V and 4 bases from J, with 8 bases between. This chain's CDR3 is CASSLSGSTGELFF. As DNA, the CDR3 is TGCGCCAGCAGCTTGAGCGGAAGCACCGGGGAGCTGTTTTTT.

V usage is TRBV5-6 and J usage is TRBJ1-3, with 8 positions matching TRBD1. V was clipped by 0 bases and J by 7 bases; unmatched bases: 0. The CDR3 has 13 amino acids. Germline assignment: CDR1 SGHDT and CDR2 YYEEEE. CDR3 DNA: TGTGCCAGCAGCTTGGACAGGGGGAACACCATATATTTT. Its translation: CASSLDRGNTIYF.

CDR3: CASSAPGQMYEQYF. The CDR3 DNA reads as TGTGCCAGCAGTGCACCGGGACAAATGTACGAGCAGTACTTC. V gene TRBV28 combines with J gene TRBJ2-7; D perhaps matches TRBD1 (6 bases). The CDR3 is 14 residues long. CDR1 and CDR2 from the germline V gene are MDHEN and SYDVKM. V gave up 5 bases and J gave up 4 bases, with 15 bases separating them. Full variable domain (rest looked up from reference TRBV28 and TRBJ2-7): DVKVTQSSRYLVKRTGEKVFLECVQDMDHENMFWYRQDPGLGLRLIYFSYDVKMKEKGDIPEGYSVSREKKERFSLILESASTNQTSMYLCASSAPGQMYEQYFGPGTRLTVT.

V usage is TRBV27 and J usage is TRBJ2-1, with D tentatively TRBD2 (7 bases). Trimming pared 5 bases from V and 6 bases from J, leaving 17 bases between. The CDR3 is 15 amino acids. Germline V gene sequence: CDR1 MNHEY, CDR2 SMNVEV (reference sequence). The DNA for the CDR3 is TGTGCCAGCAGTGGCGAAGGGGGGGTAGGCAATGAGCAGTTCTTC. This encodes CASSGEGGVGNEQFF.

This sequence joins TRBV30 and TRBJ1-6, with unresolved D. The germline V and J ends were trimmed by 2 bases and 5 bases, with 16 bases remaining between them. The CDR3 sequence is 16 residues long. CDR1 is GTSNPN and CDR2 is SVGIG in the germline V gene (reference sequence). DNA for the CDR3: TGTGCCTGGAGTAGGACTGGGAGGAGCGATAATTCACCCCTCCACTTT. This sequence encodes CAWSRTGRSDNSPLHF.

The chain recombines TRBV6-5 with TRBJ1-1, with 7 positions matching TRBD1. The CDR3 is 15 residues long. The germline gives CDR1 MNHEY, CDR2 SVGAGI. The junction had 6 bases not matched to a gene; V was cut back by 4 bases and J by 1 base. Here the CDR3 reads CASSSLAGGNTEAFF. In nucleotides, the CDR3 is TGTGCCAGCAGTTCATTGGCAGGGGGGAACACTGAAGCTTTCTTT.

The CDR3 nucleotides read TGTGCCAGCAGCTTAATCTCGACTGCCAATGAGCAGTTCTTC. This codes for CASSLISTANEQFF. V usage is TRBV7-3 and J usage is TRBJ2-1; D uncertain. Germline assignment: CDR1 SGHTA and CDR2 FQGTGA. V was pared by 1 base and J by 6 bases, with 10 bases between. CDR3 length equals 14 residues.

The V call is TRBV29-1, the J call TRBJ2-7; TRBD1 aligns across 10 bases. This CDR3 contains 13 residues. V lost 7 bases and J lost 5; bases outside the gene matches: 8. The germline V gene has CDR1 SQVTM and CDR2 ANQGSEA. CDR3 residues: CSAKGQGTHEQYF. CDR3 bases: TGCAGCGCAAAGGGACAGGGGACCCACGAGCAGTACTTC.